Listed below are T cell receptor beta chains from one sample, sequenced in a study of OX40 agonist ivuxolimab in advanced cancers. Here immunoSEQ multiplex PCR was the method, and the copy in TCRdb shows in-frame clones only, minus some. The repertoire holds around 50,000 clones, with around 89% as singletons. Specimen: CD4+ or CD8+ T cells sorted from blood, collected in a trial of the OX40 agonist ivuxolimab. These receptors were obtained from an adult with an advanced solid tumor such as melanoma, head and neck, liver or kidney cancer. CDR3s include the opening cysteine and the closing phenylalanine or tryptophan. D genes are given only for firm matches. Clone sizes are given selectively: once, few, many, or a class where the clone is expanded.

- | TRBJ2-7 | - | TRBV5-1 | CASSLGGVYEQYF | TGCGCCAGCAGCTTAGGGGGGGTCTACGAGCAGTACTTC
TRBD1 | TRBJ2-7 | - | TRBV7-2 | CASSLEAEAGGYEQYF | TGTGCCAGCAGCTTAGAGGCAGAAGCAGGGGGCTACGAGCAGTACTTC
TRBD1 | TRBJ1-2 | - | TRBV15 | CATSQDRDRFSEGYTF | TGTGCCACCAGCCAGGACAGGGACCGCTTCTCGGAGGGCTACACCTTC
- | TRBJ2-1 | - | TRBV19 | CASSLLGAGPYNEQFF | TGTGCCAGTAGTTTGCTCGGGGCGGGACCATACAATGAGCAGTTCTTC
- | TRBJ1-1 | - | TRBV19 | CASTPAATNTEAFF | TGTGCCAGTACGCCCGCAGCTACCAACACTGAAGCTTTCTTT
- | TRBJ2-1 | - | TRBV9 | CASSVGLSASYNEQFF | TGTGCCAGCAGCGTAGGTCTCAGCGCTTCCTACAATGAGCAGTTCTTC
- | TRBJ2-2 | - | TRBV5-6 | CASSLLRSDRKTGELFF | TGTGCCAGCAGCTTGCTTCGATCGGACAGAAAAACCGGGGAGCTGTTTTTT
- | TRBJ2-7 | - | TRBV28 | CASRMRELGHEQYF | TGTGCCAGCCGGATGAGGGAGTTAGGCCACGAGCAGTACTTC
- | TRBJ2-3 | once | TRBV27 | CASSPLGEMDTQYF | TGTGCCAGCAGTCCCCTTGGGGAAATGGATACGCAGTATTTT
TRBD1 | TRBJ1-2 | - | TRBV25-1 | CASSEWDRAGGYTF | TGTGCCAGCAGTGAATGGGACAGGGCAGGCGGCTACACCTTC
- | TRBJ1-1 | - | TRBV6-5 | CASRPLLHTEAFF | TGTGCCAGCAGACCACTCTTACACACTGAAGCTTTCTTT
- | TRBJ1-3 | - | TRBV29-1 | CTISSGNTIYF | TGCACAATAAGCTCTGGAAACACCATATATTTT
- | TRBJ2-7 | - | TRBV5-5 | CASSLVGRGADEQYF | TGTGCCAGCAGCTTGGTGGGTCGAGGGGCCGACGAGCAGTACTTC
TRBD2 | TRBJ2-7 | - | TRBV4-2 | CASSQAGTSGMFISYEQYF | TGTGCCAGCAGCCAAGCGGGGACTAGCGGGATGTTTATCTCCTACGAGCAGTACTTC
TRBD2 | TRBJ2-1 | - | TRBV10-2 | CASRPAGGLNEQFF | TGCGCCAGCAGACCAGCGGGGGGTTTAAATGAGCAGTTCTTC
TRBD2 | TRBJ2-1 | once | TRBV27 | CASSLSGSGRANEQFF | TGTGCCAGCAGTTTATCGGGGAGCGGGAGGGCCAATGAGCAGTTCTTC
- | TRBJ2-3 | - | TRBV13 | CASSSSTDTQYF | TGTGCCAGCAGCTCCTCCACAGATACGCAGTATTTT
- | TRBJ2-7 | - | TRBV6-1 | CASSDRAYEQYF | TGTGCCAGCAGTGATCGGGCCTACGAGCAGTACTTC
- | TRBJ2-3 | - | TRBV2 | CASSEALSRTDTQYF | TGTGCCAGCAGTGAAGCTTTGAGTCGCACAGATACGCAGTATTTT
- | TRBJ2-1 | once | TRBV4-1 | CASSLAGSSSYNEQFF | TGCGCCAGCAGCCTCGCGGGTTCTAGCTCCTACAATGAGCAGTTCTTC
- | TRBJ2-3 | once | TRBV5-6 | CASGLGRADTQYF | TGTGCCAGCGGCCTGGGAAGGGCAGATACGCAGTATTTT
- | TRBJ1-1 | - | TRBV19 | CASNHPGAEAFF | TGTGCCAGTAACCACCCGGGCGCTGAAGCTTTCTTT
TRBD1 | TRBJ1-2 | - | TRBV25-1 | CASSQGAGSYTF | TGTGCCAGCAGTCAGGGGGCGGGGAGCTACACCTTC
TRBD2 | TRBJ2-1 | - | TRBV4-3 | CASSQDRTRVTNEQFF | TGCGCCAGCAGCCAAGATCGGACTAGAGTCACTAATGAGCAGTTCTTC
TRBD1 | TRBJ2-7 | - | TRBV19 | CASSIGQGRYEQYF | TGTGCCAGTAGTATAGGACAGGGGAGGTACGAGCAGTACTTC
TRBD2 | TRBJ2-1 | - | TRBV30 | CAWSNKGLAGGKQFF | TGTGCCTGGAGTAACAAAGGACTAGCGGGGGGGAAGCAGTTCTTC
TRBD1 | TRBJ1-2 | - | TRBV5-8 | CASSFSGTGLYGYTF | TGTGCCAGCAGCTTCTCCGGGACAGGGTTATATGGCTACACCTTC
TRBD1 | TRBJ1-4 | - | TRBV19 | CASSTWDRAKGKLFF | TGTGCCAGTAGTACCTGGGACAGGGCTAAGGGAAAACTGTTTTTT
- | TRBJ2-7 | - | TRBV28 | CASSLRGSYEQYF | TGTGCCAGCAGTTTGCGTGGCTCCTACGAGCAGTACTTC
- | TRBJ1-1 | - | TRBV14 | CASSQVGARTEAFF | TGTGCCAGCAGCCAAGTGGGGGCGCGGACTGAAGCTTTCTTT
- | TRBJ1-1 | - | TRBV2 | CASSGGRGTEAFF | TGTGCCAGCAGTGGTGGGAGGGGGACTGAAGCTTTCTTT
- | TRBJ2-3 | once | TRBV7-9 | CAHYSGDTQYF | TGTGCCCACTACTCGGGAGATACGCAGTATTTT
- | TRBJ1-3 | - | TRBV5-6 | CASSLDPGNTIYF | TGTGCCAGCAGCTTGGACCCGGGAAACACCATATATTTT
TRBD2 | TRBJ2-7 | - | TRBV14 | CASSPSRGDYEQYF | TGTGCCAGCAGCCCTTCCCGGGGGGACTACGAGCAGTACTTC
- | TRBJ2-3 | - | TRBV14 | CASSQAPELYTDTQYF | TGTGCCAGCAGCCAAGCCCCAGAGCTATACACAGATACGCAGTATTTT
- | TRBJ1-1 | - | TRBV28 | CASSRLPGPEAFF | TGTGCCAGCAGTCGATTGCCTGGTCCTGAAGCTTTCTTT
- | TRBJ1-5 | - | TRBV19 | CASRGGNQPQHF | TGTGCCAGTAGGGGGGGCAATCAGCCCCAGCATTTT
TRBD1 | TRBJ2-1 | - | TRBV10-2 | CAIGQGIIEQFF | TGCGCCATCGGACAGGGGATTATTGAGCAGTTCTTC